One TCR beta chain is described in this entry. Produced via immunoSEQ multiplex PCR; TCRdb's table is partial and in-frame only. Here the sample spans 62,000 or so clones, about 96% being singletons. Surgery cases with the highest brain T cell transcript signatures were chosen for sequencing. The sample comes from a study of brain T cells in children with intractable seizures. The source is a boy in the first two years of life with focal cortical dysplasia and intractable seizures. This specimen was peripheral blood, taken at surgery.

The CDR3 spells CASSHRGRIMNTEAFF. The DNA for the CDR3 is TGTGCCAGCTCACACCGGGGGCGAATAATGAACACTGAAGCTTTCTTT. The V and J genes are TRBV18 and TRBJ1-1; a weak D match, TRBD1 (6 bases). The CDR3 totals 16 residues. V was cut by 4 bases and J by 0 bases, with 15 bases left in between. From germline, CDR1 is KGHSH and CDR2 LQKENI.